A selection of T cell receptor beta chains follows, all from one sample in a study of blood T cell repertoires in COVID-19. TCRdb's copy holds only in-frame clones and misses some; the assay was immunoSEQ multiplex PCR. This sample has around 110,000 clones, with 80% found just once. The sequencing input was peripheral blood. The receptor set was obtained from a man in his 60s with active or convalescent COVID-19. The CDR3 runs from the conserved cysteine through the conserved F or W. D genes are given only for firm matches. Only some rows state a clone size, as once, few, many or a class for expanded clones.

. | TRBJ2-4 | . | TRBV2 | TGTGCCAGCAGTGATCCGGGTTGGGCCAAAAACATTCAGTACTTC | CASSDPGWAKNIQYF
. | TRBJ2-7 | . | TRBV20-1 | TGCAGTGCGGGGCCCGAGCAGTACTTC | CSAGPEQYF
TRBD1 | TRBJ2-4 | once | TRBV6-7 | TGTGCCAGCAGTTACTCGACAGGGAGTCTGGAAAACATTCAGTACTTC | CASSYSTGSLENIQYF
TRBD1 | TRBJ1-5 | . | TRBV7-8 | TGTGCCAGCAGCCACCGACAGGGGCCCGATCAGCCCCAGCATTTT | CASSHRQGPDQPQHF
TRBD1 | TRBJ2-7 | . | TRBV5-1 | TGCGCCAGCAGCTACACGGACAGGGAGTACGAGCAGTACTTC | CASSYTDREYEQYF
TRBD2 | TRBJ2-1 | few | TRBV7-3 | TGTGCCAGCAGCTTAACTAGCGGGCTTAGTGAGCAGTTCTTC | CASSLTSGLSEQFF
TRBD2 | TRBJ2-1 | . | TRBV28 | TGTGCCAGCAGGAGGGGGACTAGTATGTTCGAGCAGTTCTTC | CASRRGTSMFEQFF
TRBD2 | TRBJ2-7 | . | TRBV2 | TGTGCCAGCAGTGAAGGCCTAGCGGGAACGCTCCCGTACTTC | CASSEGLAGTLPYF
. | TRBJ2-7 | few | TRBV7-2 | TGTGCCAGCAGCTCGGACTTCCTGAAACCCCACGAGCAGTACTTC | CASSSDFLKPHEQYF
. | TRBJ1-4 | few | TRBV28 | TGTGCCAGCAGACCGGGGGGTGAAAAACTGTTTTTT | CASRPGGEKLFF
. | TRBJ2-3 | once | TRBV18 | TGTGCCAGCTCACCAGTAACTAGCTTCACAGATACGCAGTATTTT | CASSPVTSFTDTQYF
. | TRBJ1-2 | . | TRBV11-3 | TGTGCCAGCAGCTTCCAGGGAATTGGCTACACCTTC | CASSFQGIGYTF
TRBD2 | TRBJ2-7 | . | TRBV29-1 | TGCAGCGTTATTACCGGGACTAAGGGCTCTGCCGAGCAGTACTTC | CSVITGTKGSAEQYF
. | TRBJ2-3 | . | TRBV20-1 | TGCAGTGCTGCCCGAGTTACGCAGTATTTT | CSAARVTQYF
TRBD1 | TRBJ1-2 | . | TRBV28 | TGTGCCAGCAGCACCGGACAGGGTTTTAACTATGGCTACACCTTC | CASSTGQGFNYGYTF
TRBD2 | TRBJ2-1 | . | TRBV7-2 | TGTGCCAGCAGCTTAATAAGGGGTCTTAGCGGGAGGGCCGGGAATGAGCAGTTCTTC | CASSLIRGLSGRAGNEQFF
. | TRBJ2-7 | . | TRBV27 | TGTGCCAGCAGTTTACTCCCCGCTTTCGGGAGCTCCTACGAGCAGTACTTC | CASSLLPAFGSSYEQYF
. | TRBJ1-2 | . | TRBV28 | TGTGCCAGCAGTTCCCTTCCGCGAGGCTACACCTTC | CASSSLPRGYTF
. | TRBJ2-1 | . | TRBV15 | TGTGCCACCAGCACAGGTCCACCCGGGAGCTACAATGAGCAGTTCTTC | CATSTGPPGSYNEQFF
TRBD1 | TRBJ1-3 | . | TRBV5-1 | TGCGCCAGCAGCTTCGGGACAGGTGACTCTGGAAACACCATATATTTT | CASSFGTGDSGNTIYF
TRBD1 | TRBJ1-4 | . | TRBV7-2 | TGTGCCAGCAGCGTCCACAGGGGGCTGAGCGAAAAACTGTTTTTT | CASSVHRGLSEKLFF
TRBD2 | TRBJ2-5 | . | TRBV5-1 | TGCGCCAGCAGCCGGGGGACTAGCGGTTACCAAGAGACCCAGTACTTC | CASSRGTSGYQETQYF
. | TRBJ1-5 | . | TRBV6-2/TRBV6-3 | TGTGCCAGCAGTAAACAAACAGGTTATAGCAATCAGCCCCAGCATTTT | CASSKQTGYSNQPQHF
. | TRBJ1-2 | few | TRBV5-1 | TGCGCCAGCAGCTTAGACGGGGACTATGGCTACACCTTC | CASSLDGDYGYTF
. | TRBJ2-3 | . | TRBV19 | TGTGCCAGTACCCCGGACGGGATTAGCACAGATACGCAGTATTTT | CASTPDGISTDTQYF
TRBD2 | TRBJ2-2 | few | TRBV2 | TGTGCCAGCAAGCCTAGCGGGAGCGACACCGGGGAGCTGTTTTTT | CASKPSGSDTGELFF
. | TRBJ1-4 | . | TRBV27 | TGTGCCAGCAGTCCAGGGGCAACTAATGAAAAACTGTTTTTT | CASSPGATNEKLFF
TRBD1 | TRBJ2-7 | few | TRBV5-1 | TGCGCCAGCAGTTTTCCGGGACAGGGCTACGAGCAGTACTTC | CASSFPGQGYEQYF
TRBD1 | TRBJ1-5 | few | TRBV2 | TGTGCCAGCAGTCTCGACAGGGTTAACAATCAGCCCCAGCATTTT | CASSLDRVNNQPQHF
. | TRBJ1-4 | . | TRBV12-2 | TGTGCAAGTCGCTTAGCGGATGCGGGACCGGGCGGTGAAAATGAAAAACTGTTTTTT | CASRLADAGPGGENEKLFF
TRBD1 | TRBJ1-1 | . | TRBV9 | TGTGCCAGCAGCGTAGGACAGGGGGCATGGACTGAAGCTTTCTTT | CASSVGQGAWTEAFF
. | TRBJ1-6 | once | TRBV5-1 | TGCGCCAGCAGCACAACAGATACTTATAATTCACCCCTCCACTTT | CASSTTDTYNSPLHF
. | TRBJ2-5 | once | TRBV6-2/TRBV6-3 | TGTGCCAGCAGTACCGGCGGGGAGGCGGAGACCCAGTACTTC | CASSTGGEAETQYF
. | TRBJ1-5 | . | TRBV30 | TGTGCCTGGAGCGTAAGACAACGTCAGATACCCCAGCATTTT | CAWSVRQRQIPQHF
TRBD1 | TRBJ2-2 | . | TRBV10-3 | TGTGCCATCAGTATGGGACAGACGAACACCGGGGAGCTGTTTTTT | CAISMGQTNTGELFF
. | TRBJ1-5 | many | TRBV19 | TGTGCCAGTAGTATAAAGTCCGGGAACATGAATCAGCCCCAGCATTTT | CASSIKSGNMNQPQHF
TRBD1 | TRBJ2-1 | . | TRBV19 | TGTGCCAGTAGACCGGGACAGGGACCCTACAATGAGCAGTTCTTC | CASRPGQGPYNEQFF
. | TRBJ2-5 | . | TRBV6-5 | TGTGCCAGCAGAACCCGGGACTGGGCTGAGACCCAGTACTTC | CASRTRDWAETQYF
TRBD1 | TRBJ1-2 | . | TRBV12-3/TRBV12-4 | TGTGCCAGCAGTTTGACAGGGCCTGATGGCTACACCTTC | CASSLTGPDGYTF
TRBD1 | TRBJ1-2 | . | TRBV18 | TGTGCCAGCTCACAGACAGGGAACTATGGCTACACCTTC | CASSQTGNYGYTF
. | TRBJ2-3 | . | TRBV7-2 | TGTGCCAGCAGCCCCCGGGATACGCAGTATTTT | CASSPRDTQYF
TRBD2 | TRBJ2-1 | few | TRBV6-2/TRBV6-3 | TGTGCCAGCAGTTACTTGGGACTAGCGGGAGTTCTCTACAATGAGCAGTTCTTC | CASSYLGLAGVLYNEQFF
. | TRBJ1-1 | few | TRBV7-9 | TGTGCCAGCAGCTTAGGCCGCGGTTCCGAAGCTTTCTTT | CASSLGRGSEAFF
. | TRBJ1-6 | . | TRBV2 | TGTGCCAGCACTTCACTGGGGCAGGGAAATTCACCCCTCCACTTT | CASTSLGQGNSPLHF
TRBD2 | TRBJ2-1 | . | TRBV7-9 | TGTGCCAGCAGCCCGCAGAGTGTGCTAGCGGGAGTGGTCAATGAGCAGTTCTTC | CASSPQSVLAGVVNEQFF
TRBD2 | TRBJ2-7 | . | TRBV27 | TGTGCCAGCAGTTTTGGGGTAGCGGGAGGGTACGAGCAGTACTTC | CASSFGVAGGYEQYF
. | TRBJ1-5 | . | TRBV28 | TGTGCCAGCAGCTCGGACAGTTTCGGCAATCAGCCCCAGCATTTT | CASSSDSFGNQPQHF